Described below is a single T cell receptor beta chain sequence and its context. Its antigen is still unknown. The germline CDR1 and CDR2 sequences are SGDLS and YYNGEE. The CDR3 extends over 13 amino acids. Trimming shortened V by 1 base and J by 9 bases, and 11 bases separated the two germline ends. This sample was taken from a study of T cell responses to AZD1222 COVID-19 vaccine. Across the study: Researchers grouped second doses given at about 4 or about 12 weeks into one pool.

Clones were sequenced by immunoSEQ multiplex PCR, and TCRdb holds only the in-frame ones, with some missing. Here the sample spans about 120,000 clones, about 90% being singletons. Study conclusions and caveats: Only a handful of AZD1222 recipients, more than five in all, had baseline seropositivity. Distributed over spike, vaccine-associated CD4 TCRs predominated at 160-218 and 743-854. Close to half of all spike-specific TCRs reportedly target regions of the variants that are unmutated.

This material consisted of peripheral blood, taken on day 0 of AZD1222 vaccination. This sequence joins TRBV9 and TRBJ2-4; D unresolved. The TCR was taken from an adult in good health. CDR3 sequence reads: CASSVQVEGIQYF. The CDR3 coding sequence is TGTGCCAGCAGCGTACAGGTTGAAGGCATTCAGTACTTC.